Following are 30 T cell receptor beta chains from one sample sequenced in a study of shared clonotypes between healthy human individuals. Using immunoSEQ multiplex PCR, the repertoire was profiled, and TCRdb retains in-frame clones only, with some absent. Of about 120,000 clones in the sample, roughly 70% were seen once. Sequencing input: memory CD8+ T cells sorted from blood. Subset denoted: CD45RO+ cells pooled with CCR7-negative TemRA cells. These receptors all come from a woman aged 25-40 years in good health.

The CDR3 coding sequence is TGTGCCAGCAGCTTAGGCCATTTCGGCACAGATACGCAGTATTTT. Translated, it gives CASSLGHFGTDTQYF. The chain employs TRBV7-2 and TRBJ2-3; D gene ambiguous. Trimming pared 1 base from V and 1 base from J, leaving 9 bases between. The CDR3 contains 15 residues. Per germline, CDR1 SGHTA and CDR2 FQGNSA. Filled out from reference TRBV7-2 and TRBJ2-3, the complete variable domain reads GAGVSQSPSNKVTEKGKDVELRCDPISGHTALYWYRQSLGQGLEFLIYFQGNSAPDKSGLPSDRFSAERTGGSVSTLTIQRTQQEDSAVYLCASSLGHFGTDTQYFGPGTRLTVL.

V and J are TRBV5-1 and TRBJ2-7, with D possibly being TRBD1 or TRBD2 (6 bases each). Trimming stripped 0 bases from V and 2 bases from J, with 12 bases between. The CDR3 extends over 15 amino acids. Germline CDR1 and CDR2: SGHRS and YFSETQ. The CDR3 sequence: CASSLAGAVAYEQYF. The DNA of the CDR3 is TGCGCCAGCAGCTTGGCGGGGGCTGTAGCCTACGAGCAGTACTTC.

The gene calls are TRBV2 and TRBJ2-1, with TRBD2 matching over 10 bases. This CDR3 region has 13 residues. Germline assignment: CDR1 SNHLY and CDR2 FYNNEI. V lost 6 bases to trimming and J lost 8 bases; unmatched junction nucleotides: 4. The CDR3 is CASRVSGRHEQFF. In DNA form, the CDR3 reads TGTGCCAGCAGGGTTAGCGGGAGGCATGAGCAGTTCTTC.

V gene TRBV7-9 combines with J gene TRBJ1-5; D not certain. V shed 1 base and J shed 6 bases, with 7 bases lying between them. The CDR3 is 13 amino acids. Germline loops: CDR1 SEHNR, CDR2 FQNEAQ (reference sequence). Here the CDR3 reads CASSLGASQPQHF. In nucleotides, the CDR3 is TGTGCCAGCAGCTTAGGGGCAAGTCAGCCCCAGCATTTT.

The chain uses TRBV7-6 and TRBJ1-1, with D maybe TRBD1 (6 bases). Trimming pared 4 bases from V and 2 bases from J, leaving 23 bases between. CDR1 and CDR2 from the germline V gene are SGHVS and FNYEAQ. The CDR3 totals 18 residues. The CDR3 DNA reads TGTGCCAGCAGCTCTTACCCAGGGGAGGCTTCGGGAAACACTGAAGCTTTCTTT. It translates to CASSSYPGEASGNTEAFF.

This clone showed up just a few times. This chain links TRBV6-1 with TRBJ1-2, with D maybe TRBD1 (5 bases). The germline gives CDR1 MNHNS, CDR2 SASEGT. The CDR3 length is 14 residues. V was clipped by 0 bases and J by 5 bases, with 10 bases between them. CDR3 in DNA: TGTGCCAGCAGTGAAGCGGGGACGCCGTATGGCTACACCTTC. It specifies CASSEAGTPYGYTF.

This chain joins TRBV9 and TRBJ2-5, with 7 bases fitting TRBD2. Germline V gives CDR1 SGDLS, CDR2 YYNGEE. There are 13 residues in the CDR3. J was trimmed by 9 bases and V by 0 bases; bases with no gene match: 5. The CDR3 bases are TGTGCCAGCAGCGTAGGCGGGAGCGGTCCCCAGTACTTC. This translates into CASSVGGSGPQYF.

This chain links TRBV7-9 with TRBJ2-5; the match to TRBD2 covers 8 bases. Germline V gene lookup returns CDR1 SEHNR and CDR2 FQNEAQ (reference sequence). The CDR3 is made up of 14 amino acids. Unmatched junction bases numbered 4, after V lost 6 bases and J lost 1 base. Here the CDR3 DNA reads TGTGCCAGCAGTGCACTAGCGGTCCAAGAGACCCAGTACTTC. Translating gives CASSALAVQETQYF.

In this sample, this clone turned up a few times. The chain uses TRBV28 and TRBJ2-7; TRBD2 agrees at 8 bases. The J segment lost 2 bases and the V segment lost 10 bases, leaving 13 bases of the junction unmatched. The V gene's germline CDR1 is MDHEN and CDR2 SYDVKM. This CDR3 has 15 amino acids. CDR3 bases: TGTGCCACCCGATTGCGGGAGGTGTTGACCTACGAGCAGTACTTC. Amino acid sequence: CATRLREVLTYEQYF.

The chain joins TRBV10-3 to TRBJ2-7, with no clear D. Trimming took 10 bases from V and 4 from J, leaving 23 bases between them. The CDR3 runs to 15 residues. From germline, CDR1 is ENHRY and CDR2 SYGVKD. The CDR3, as DNA: TGTGCCACCCGCCCCGACGCCAGTCTAGGGTACGAGCAGTACTTC. Amino acids: CATRPDASLGYEQYF.

The sample holds a few counts of this clone. CDR3 in amino acids: CASSQTSGNFRNEQFF. DNA for the CDR3: TGCGCCAGCAGCCAAACTAGCGGGAATTTTAGGAATGAGCAGTTCTTC. The V and J genes are TRBV4-1 and TRBJ2-1; TRBD2 agrees at 10 bases. Per germline, CDR1 MGHRA and CDR2 YSYEKL. Trimming took 2 bases from V and 7 from J; bases not matched to a gene: 8. The CDR3 totals 16 residues.

The V and J genes are TRBV10-2 and TRBJ1-5; possible D gene TRBD1, 5 bases. Looked up from germline, CDR1 is WSHSY and CDR2 is SAAADI. Trimming shortened V by 6 bases and J by 4 bases, and 10 bases separated the two germline ends. The CDR3 consists of 13 residues. In nucleotides, the CDR3 is TGCGCCAGCAGCAAGACAGAAAATCAGCCCCAGCATTTT. It codes for CASSKTENQPQHF.

The chain recombines TRBV5-1 with TRBJ2-2; tentatively, D is TRBD2 (6 bases). V lost 7 bases and J 8 bases, leaving 24 bases between the germline ends. Germline-derived CDR1 and CDR2 are SGHRS and YFSETQ. This CDR3 is built from 16 residues. CDR3 coding DNA: TGCGCCAGCCAGACGGGAGCGGAGACTTCACCTGGGGAGCTGTTTTTT. Its protein product is CASQTGAETSPGELFF. Combining the CDR3 with reference TRBV5-1 and TRBJ2-2 gives the whole variable domain KAGVTQTPRYLIKTRGQQVTLSCSPISGHRSVSWYQQTPGQGLQFLFEYFSETQRNKGNFPGRFSGRQFSNSRSEMNVSTLELGDSALYLCASQTGAETSPGELFFGEGSRLTVL.

The chain has TRBV28 and TRBJ2-7, with TRBD2 as a possible D gene (6 bases). Trimming shortened V by 6 bases and J by 2 bases, and 14 bases separated the two germline ends. The CDR3 extends over 14 amino acids. The germline V gene encodes CDR1 MDHEN and CDR2 SYDVKM. CDR3 residues: CASRTGTEAYEQYF. The CDR3 DNA follows: TGTGCCAGCAGAACCGGGACTGAGGCCTACGAGCAGTACTTC.

This clone was seen ten or more times. This rearrangement joins TRBV10-3 to TRBJ1-2, with 9 positions matching TRBD1. Germline V gene data show CDR1 as ENHRY and CDR2 as SYGVKD. V was clipped by 10 bases and J by 0 bases; unmatched bases: 12. CDR3 size: 16 residues. CDR3 sequence (DNA): TGTGCCAGCACCCCGGGACAGGGTAGAGCTAACTATGGCTACACCTTC. It specifies CASTPGQGRANYGYTF.

The chain links TRBV19 to TRBJ2-1; D unclear. The CDR3 loop spans 15 amino acids. Between the trimmed V and J ends, which lost 2 bases and 3 bases, there was a span of 11 bases. From germline, CDR1 is LNHDA and CDR2 SQIVND (reference sequence). The CDR3 region has the DNA TGTGCCAGTAGTATAAGAAGTGGGAACTACAATGAGCAGTTCTTC. Its translation: CASSIRSGNYNEQFF.

V is TRBV9 and J is TRBJ1-2; a possible D gene is TRBD1 (5 bases). Germline assignment: CDR1 SGDLS and CDR2 YYNGEE. With 4 bases removed from V and 1 base from J, the gap between germline ends came to 11 bases. The CDR3 totals 14 residues. The CDR3 region is CASSTGTVNYGYTF. DNA for the CDR3: TGTGCCAGCAGCACGGGGACGGTTAACTATGGCTACACCTTC.

V is TRBV9 and J is TRBJ2-7; D is tentatively TRBD1 or TRBD2 (5 bases each). CDR3 length equals 15 residues. V gave up 0 bases and J gave up 3 bases, with 13 bases separating them. In germline, CDR1 is SGDLS, CDR2 YYNGEE. The CDR3 reads CASSVAWGTNYEQYF. The CDR3 coding sequence is TGTGCCAGCAGCGTAGCCTGGGGGACGAACTACGAGCAGTACTTC.

The chain links TRBV7-4 to TRBJ2-3; 7 bases line up with TRBD2. The germline CDR1 and CDR2 sequences are SGHVT and SQSDAQ. CDR3 size: 17 residues. With V trimmed by 1 base and J by 4 bases, 11 bases remained unmatched. The CDR3 protein is CASSLEGGRPPPDTQYF. The CDR3 DNA reads as TGTGCCAGCAGCTTAGAGGGCGGGAGACCCCCCCCAGATACGCAGTATTTT.

The chain couples TRBV6-1 to TRBJ2-7; D ambiguous. The germline V and J ends were trimmed by 6 bases and 0 bases, with 9 bases remaining between them. Germline-derived CDR1 and CDR2 are MNHNS and SASEGT. CDR3 length: 13 amino acids. The CDR3 DNA is TGTGCCAGCAGCCTTACCGCCTCCTACGAGCAGTACTTC. Its translation is CASSLTASYEQYF.

The V and J genes are TRBV5-1 and TRBJ1-5; D is uncertain. Germline V gives CDR1 SGHRS, CDR2 YFSETQ. The CDR3 has 13 residues. V gave up 6 bases and J gave up 3 bases, with 10 bases separating them. The chain's CDR3 is CASTQGSNQPQHF. DNA for the CDR3: TGCGCCAGCACCCAAGGGTCCAATCAGCCCCAGCATTTT.

The V and J genes are TRBV28 and TRBJ1-2, with a tentative D call TRBD1 (6 bases). The CDR3 is 17 residues long. Germline V gene lookup returns CDR1 MDHEN and CDR2 SYDVKM. The ends were cut back, 4 bases at V and 0 bases at J, with 18 bases in the middle. The CDR3, as DNA: TGTGCCAGCAGTTCCGAGCCGGGACACTCAGCTAACTATGGCTACACCTTC. Translated, it gives CASSSEPGHSANYGYTF.

The chain uses TRBV6-1 and TRBJ2-5; 7 nucleotides line up with TRBD1. Unmatched junction bases numbered 10, after V lost 4 bases and J lost 5 bases. Germline V gives CDR1 MNHNS, CDR2 SASEGT. The length of the CDR3 is 15 residues. CDR3 coding DNA: TGTGCCAGCAGTGGGACCTGGACAGGCACCGAGACCCAGTACTTC. Amino acid sequence: CASSGTWTGTETQYF.

The CDR3 bases are TGTGCCAGCAGCCTAATGGACAGGAGGGGTGAAAAACTGTTTTTT. This gives the protein CASSLMDRRGEKLFF. V gene TRBV28 combines with J gene TRBJ1-4; 7 nucleotides line up with TRBD1. CDR1 MDHEN and CDR2 SYDVKM come from the germline V gene. The trim removed 6 bases at V and 7 bases at J, leaving 11 bases unmatched. The CDR3 runs to 15 residues.

The gene calls are TRBV19 and TRBJ2-5, with no clear D. V lost 0 bases, J lost 3 bases, and 5 bases lay in between. CDR1 LNHDA and CDR2 SQIVND come from the germline V gene (reference sequence). The CDR3 has 13 amino acids. The CDR3 nucleotides are TGTGCCAGTAGTATAGACCCAGAAGAGACCCAGTACTTC. This encodes CASSIDPEETQYF. The whole variable domain, remainder taken from reference TRBV19 and TRBJ2-5, is DGGITQSPKYLFRKEGQNVTLSCEQNLNHDAMYWYRQDPGQGLRLIYYSQIVNDFQKGDIAEGYSVSREKKESFPLTVTSAQKNPTAFYLCASSIDPEETQYFGPGTRLLVL.

DNA of the CDR3: TGCAGCGTTGGAAAACAGGGGACCATGAACACTGAAGCTTTCTTT. Its translation: CSVGKQGTMNTEAFF. V and J are TRBV29-1 and TRBJ1-1; 7 bases agree with TRBD1. V lost 4 bases, J lost 0 bases, and 8 bases stayed unmatched. Germline CDR1 is SQVTM and CDR2 is ANQGSEA. CDR3 length equals 15 residues. The variable domain in full, completed from reference TRBV29-1 and TRBJ1-1, reads SAVISQKPSRDICQRGTSLTIQCQVDSQVTMMFWYRQQPGQSLTLIATANQGSEATYESGFVIDKFPISRPNLTFSTLTVSNMSPEDSSIYLCSVGKQGTMNTEAFFGQGTRLTVV.

This clone showed up just a few times. As DNA, the CDR3 is TGCGCCAGCAGCTTGGTAGTGGGGGAGCAGTACTTC. This sequence encodes CASSLVVGEQYF. The chain employs TRBV5-1 and TRBJ2-7; the D is unclear. Germline V lookup: CDR1 SGHRS, CDR2 YFSETQ. The germline V and J ends were trimmed by 0 bases and 7 bases, with 8 bases remaining between them. This CDR3 spans 12 amino acids.

The chain couples TRBV25-1 to TRBJ1-5; a weak D match, TRBD1 (5 bases). The V gene lost 3 bases and the J gene lost 3 bases, with 9 bases spanning the gap. There are 14 residues in the CDR3. Germline lookup yields CDR1 MGHDK and CDR2 SYGVNS. CDR3 residues: CASSEKGHNQPQHF. CDR3 sequence (DNA): TGTGCCAGCAGTGAGAAGGGGCACAATCAGCCCCAGCATTTT.

V gene TRBV27 combines with J gene TRBJ2-7, with D maybe TRBD2 (6 bases). V was pared by 6 bases and J by 3 bases, with 12 bases between. From germline, CDR1 is MNHEY and CDR2 SMNVEV (reference sequence). This CDR3 comprises 13 residues. Here the CDR3 DNA reads TGTGCCAGCAGCGGGAGCCCCTACTACGAGCAGTACTTC. Its translation: CASSGSPYYEQYF.

V usage is TRBV28 and J usage is TRBJ2-7; maybe TRBD1 (6 bases). The CDR3 sequence is 13 residues long. Germline assignment: CDR1 MDHEN and CDR2 SYDVKM. Trimming shortened V by 3 bases and J by 4 bases, and 10 bases separated the two germline ends. The CDR3 sequence: CASSLNRVYEQYF. DNA of the CDR3: TGTGCCAGCAGTTTGAACAGGGTGTACGAGCAGTACTTC.